This TCR beta chain was found in a study of tumor-infiltrating lymphocytes in oesophageal squamous cell carcinoma. Trimming took off 1 base at V and 13 bases at J, with 26 bases between the two ends. This CDR3 is built from 17 residues. The germline CDR1 and CDR2 sequences are ENHRY and SYGVKD. Via MiXCR, TCRdb re-called the PCR reads, giving one row per CDR3 protein. The sample carries approximately 12,000 distinct CDR3 sequences, 57% recorded once. V and J are TRBV10-3 and TRBJ2-4; D perhaps matches TRBD2 (6 bases). This receptor was taken from a male donor with esophageal squamous cell carcinoma. Sequencing was done on a sample of esophageal tumor tissue. CDR3 residues: CAISEWQPLRRGDTQYF. The DNA for the CDR3 is TGTGCCATCAGTGAGTGGCAACCCCTTAGGCGCGGGGATACGCAGTACTTC.